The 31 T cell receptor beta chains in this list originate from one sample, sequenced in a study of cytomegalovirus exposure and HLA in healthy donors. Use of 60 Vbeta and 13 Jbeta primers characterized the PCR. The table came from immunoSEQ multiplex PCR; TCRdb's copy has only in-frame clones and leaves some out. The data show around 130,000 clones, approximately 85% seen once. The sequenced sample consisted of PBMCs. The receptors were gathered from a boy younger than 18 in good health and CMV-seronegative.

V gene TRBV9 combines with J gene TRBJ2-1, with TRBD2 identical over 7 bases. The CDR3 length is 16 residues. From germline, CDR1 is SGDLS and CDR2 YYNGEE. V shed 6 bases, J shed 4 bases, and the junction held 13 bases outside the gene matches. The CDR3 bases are TGTGCCAGCACCCGTTCGGTCGCTAGCGGTTACAATGAGCAGTTCTTC. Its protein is CASTRSVASGYNEQFF.

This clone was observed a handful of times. CDR3 DNA: TGCAGTGCTAGTGACAGCTTGTCCACCTTC. Amino acid sequence: CSASDSLSTF. This chain uses TRBV20-1 with TRBJ1-2, with D perhaps TRBD1 (5 bases). Germline V gene lookup returns CDR1 DFQATT and CDR2 SNEGSKA (reference sequence). V was trimmed by 3 bases and J by 13 bases, leaving 12 bases between them. The CDR3 is 10 residues long.

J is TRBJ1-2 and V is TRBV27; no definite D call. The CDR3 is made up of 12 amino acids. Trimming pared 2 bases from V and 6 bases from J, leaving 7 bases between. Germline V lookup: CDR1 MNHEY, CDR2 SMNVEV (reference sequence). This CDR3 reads CASSLPGDGYTF. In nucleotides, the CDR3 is TGTGCCAGCAGTTTACCCGGGGATGGCTACACCTTC.

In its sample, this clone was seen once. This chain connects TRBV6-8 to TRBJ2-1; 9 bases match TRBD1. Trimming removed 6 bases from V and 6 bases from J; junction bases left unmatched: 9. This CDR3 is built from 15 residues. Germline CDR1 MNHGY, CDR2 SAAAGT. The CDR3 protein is CASSQGQGLSNEQFF. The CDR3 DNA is TGTGCCAGCAGCCAGGGACAGGGTCTGAGCAATGAGCAGTTCTTC.

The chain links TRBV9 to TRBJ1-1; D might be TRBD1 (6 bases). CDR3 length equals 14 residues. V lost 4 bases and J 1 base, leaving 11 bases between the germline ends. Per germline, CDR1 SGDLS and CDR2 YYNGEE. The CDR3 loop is CASSLMGANTEAFF. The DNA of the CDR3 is TGTGCCAGCAGCCTTATGGGGGCGAACACTGAAGCTTTCTTT. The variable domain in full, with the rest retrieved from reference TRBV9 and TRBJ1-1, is DSGVTQTPKHLITATGQRVTLRCSPRSGDLSVYWYQQSLDQGLQFLIQYYNGEERAKGNILERFSAQQFPDLHSELNLSSLELGDSALYFCASSLMGANTEAFFGQGTRLTVV.

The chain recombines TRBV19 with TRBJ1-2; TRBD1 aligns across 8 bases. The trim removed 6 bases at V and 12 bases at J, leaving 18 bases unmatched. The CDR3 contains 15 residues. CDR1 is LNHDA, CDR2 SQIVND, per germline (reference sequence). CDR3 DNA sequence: TGTGCCAGTAGCGGCAGGGGGCGCGGTGATGGTCCGCACACCTTC. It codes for CASSGRGRGDGPHTF.

CDR3 in amino acids: CASSFAGRDTEAFF. The DNA for the CDR3 is TGTGCCAGCAGCTTCGCGGGACGGGACACTGAAGCTTTCTTT. The chain combines TRBV5-6 with TRBJ1-1, with D possibly TRBD1 on 5 matching bases. Germline CDR1 reads SGHDT; CDR2 reads YYEEEE. This CDR3 comprises 14 residues. V was trimmed by 2 bases and J by 3 bases, leaving 11 bases between them.

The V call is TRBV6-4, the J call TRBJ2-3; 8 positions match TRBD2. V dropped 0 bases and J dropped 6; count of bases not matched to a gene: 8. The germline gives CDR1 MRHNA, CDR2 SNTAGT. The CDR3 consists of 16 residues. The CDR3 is CASSDSSGSSSDTQYF. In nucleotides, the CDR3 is TGTGCCAGCAGTGACTCCAGCGGGAGTTCGTCGGATACGCAGTATTTT.

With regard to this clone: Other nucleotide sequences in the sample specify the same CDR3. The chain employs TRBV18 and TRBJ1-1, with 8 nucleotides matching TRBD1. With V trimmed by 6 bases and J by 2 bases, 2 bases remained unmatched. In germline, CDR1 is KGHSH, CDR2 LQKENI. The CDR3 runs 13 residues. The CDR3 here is CASSGQGNTEAFF. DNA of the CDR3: TGTGCCAGCTCTGGACAGGGAAACACTGAAGCTTTCTTT.

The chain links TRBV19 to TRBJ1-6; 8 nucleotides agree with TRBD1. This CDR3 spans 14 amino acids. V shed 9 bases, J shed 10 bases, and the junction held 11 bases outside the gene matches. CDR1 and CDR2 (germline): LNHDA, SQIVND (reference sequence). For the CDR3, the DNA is TGTGCCAGCCAGAAAGGGACAGGTTACTCACCCCTCCACTTT. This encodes CASQKGTGYSPLHF.

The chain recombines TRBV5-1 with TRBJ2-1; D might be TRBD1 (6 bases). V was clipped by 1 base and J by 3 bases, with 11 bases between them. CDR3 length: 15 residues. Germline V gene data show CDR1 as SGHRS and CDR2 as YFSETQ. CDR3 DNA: TGCGCCAGCAGCTTGTGGTCGACAGGCTACAATGAGCAGTTCTTC. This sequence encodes CASSLWSTGYNEQFF.

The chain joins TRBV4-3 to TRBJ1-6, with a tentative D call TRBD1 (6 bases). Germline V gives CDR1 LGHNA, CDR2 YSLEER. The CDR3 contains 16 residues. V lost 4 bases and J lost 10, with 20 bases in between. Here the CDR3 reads CASSRHLNTGNSPLHF. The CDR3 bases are TGCGCCAGCAGCCGCCACCTGAACACAGGGAACTCACCCCTCCACTTT.

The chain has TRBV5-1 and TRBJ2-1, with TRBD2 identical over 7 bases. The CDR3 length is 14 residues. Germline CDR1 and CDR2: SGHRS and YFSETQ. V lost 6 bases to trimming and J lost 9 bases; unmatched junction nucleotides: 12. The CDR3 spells CASNLAALRVEQFF. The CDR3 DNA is TGCGCCAGCAACCTAGCGGCCCTGAGGGTTGAGCAGTTCTTC. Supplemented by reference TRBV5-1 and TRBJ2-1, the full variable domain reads KAGVTQTPRYLIKTRGQQVTLSCSPISGHRSVSWYQQTPGQGLQFLFEYFSETQRNKGNFPGRFSGRQFSNSRSEMNVSTLELGDSALYLCASNLAALRVEQFFGPGTRLTVL.

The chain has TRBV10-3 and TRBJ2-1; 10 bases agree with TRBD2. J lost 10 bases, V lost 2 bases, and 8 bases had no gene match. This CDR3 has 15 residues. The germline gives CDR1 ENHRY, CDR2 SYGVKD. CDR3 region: CAISEVIAGGQEQFF. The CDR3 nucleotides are TGTGCCATCAGTGAGGTGATAGCGGGGGGCCAGGAGCAGTTCTTC.

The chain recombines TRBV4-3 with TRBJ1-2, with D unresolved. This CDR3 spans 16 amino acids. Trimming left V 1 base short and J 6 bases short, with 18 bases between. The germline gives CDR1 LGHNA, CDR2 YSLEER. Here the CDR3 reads CASSQGQATAINGYTF. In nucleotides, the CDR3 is TGCGCCAGCAGCCAAGGCCAGGCTACGGCCATAAATGGCTACACCTTC.

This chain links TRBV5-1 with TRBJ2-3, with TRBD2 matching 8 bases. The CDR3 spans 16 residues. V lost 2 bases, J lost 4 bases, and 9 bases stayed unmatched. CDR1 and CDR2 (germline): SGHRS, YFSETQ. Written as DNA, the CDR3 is TGCGCCAGCAGCTTACCACTAGCGGAGGGGTCAGATACGCAGTATTTT. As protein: CASSLPLAEGSDTQYF.

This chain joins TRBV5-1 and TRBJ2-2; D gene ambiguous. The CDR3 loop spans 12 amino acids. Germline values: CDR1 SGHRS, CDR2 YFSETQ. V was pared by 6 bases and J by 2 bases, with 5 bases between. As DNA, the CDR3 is TGCGCCAGCATGGCTAACACCGGGGAGCTGTTTTTT. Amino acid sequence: CASMANTGELFF.

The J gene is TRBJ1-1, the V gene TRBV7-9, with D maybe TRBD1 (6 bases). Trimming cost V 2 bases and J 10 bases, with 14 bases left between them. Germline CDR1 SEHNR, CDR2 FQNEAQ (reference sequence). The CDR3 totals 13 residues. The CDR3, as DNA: TGTGCCAGCAGCTTAAATCAGGACAGAAGAGCTTTCTTT. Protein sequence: CASSLNQDRRAFF. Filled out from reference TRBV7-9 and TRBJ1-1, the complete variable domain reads DTGVSQNPRHKITKRGQNVTFRCDPISEHNRLYWYRQTLGQGPEFLTYFQNEAQLEKSRLLSDRFSAERPKGSFSTLEIQRTEQGDSAMYLCASSLNQDRRAFFGQGTRLTVV.

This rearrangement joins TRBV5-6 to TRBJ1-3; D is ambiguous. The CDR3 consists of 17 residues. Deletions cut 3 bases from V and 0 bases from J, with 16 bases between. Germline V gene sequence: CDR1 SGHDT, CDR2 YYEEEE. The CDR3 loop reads CASSSQPTRLSGNTIYF. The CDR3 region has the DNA TGTGCCAGCAGCTCGCAGCCGACTCGACTCTCTGGAAACACCATATATTTT.

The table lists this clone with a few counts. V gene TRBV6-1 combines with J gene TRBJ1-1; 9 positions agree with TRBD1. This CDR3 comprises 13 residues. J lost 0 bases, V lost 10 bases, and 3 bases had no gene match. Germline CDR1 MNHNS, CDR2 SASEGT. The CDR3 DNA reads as TGTGCCACCAGACAGGGGGTGAACACTGAAGCTTTCTTT. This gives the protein CATRQGVNTEAFF.

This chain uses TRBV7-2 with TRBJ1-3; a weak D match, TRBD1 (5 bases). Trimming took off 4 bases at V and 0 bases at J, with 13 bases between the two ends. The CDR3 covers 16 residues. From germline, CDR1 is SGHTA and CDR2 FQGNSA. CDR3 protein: CASSSRGSISGNTIYF. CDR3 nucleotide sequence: TGTGCCAGCAGCTCTAGGGGTTCAATCTCTGGAAACACCATATATTTT.

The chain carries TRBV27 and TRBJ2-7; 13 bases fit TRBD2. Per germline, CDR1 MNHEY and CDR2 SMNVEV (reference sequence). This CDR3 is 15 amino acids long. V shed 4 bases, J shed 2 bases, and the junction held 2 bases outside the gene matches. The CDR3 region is CASSSGLAGPYEQYF. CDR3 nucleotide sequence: TGTGCCAGCAGTTCGGGACTAGCGGGGCCCTACGAGCAGTACTTC.

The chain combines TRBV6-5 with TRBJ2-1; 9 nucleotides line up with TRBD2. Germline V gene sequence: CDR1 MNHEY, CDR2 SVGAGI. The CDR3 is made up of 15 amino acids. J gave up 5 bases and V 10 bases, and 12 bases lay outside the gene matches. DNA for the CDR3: TGTGCCACCTGGGCGGGGGGGATCGGAAACAATGAGCAGTTCTTC. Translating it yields CATWAGGIGNNEQFF.

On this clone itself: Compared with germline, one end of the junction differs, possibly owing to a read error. CDR3 DNA sequence: TGTGCCAGCAGTTACCCAGGGGCCTATGGCTACCCCTTC. Encoded protein: CASSYPGAYGYPF. J is TRBJ1-2 and V is TRBV6-5, with TRBD1 as a possible D gene (6 bases). Germline lookup yields CDR1 MNHEY and CDR2 SVGAGI. The CDR3 covers 13 residues.

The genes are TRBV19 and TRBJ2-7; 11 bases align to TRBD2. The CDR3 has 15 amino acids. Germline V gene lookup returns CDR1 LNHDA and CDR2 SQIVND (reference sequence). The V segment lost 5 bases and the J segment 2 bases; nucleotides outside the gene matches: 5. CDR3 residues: CASSLSSGGPYEQYF. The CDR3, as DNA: TGTGCCAGTAGTTTATCTAGCGGGGGGCCCTACGAGCAGTACTTC.

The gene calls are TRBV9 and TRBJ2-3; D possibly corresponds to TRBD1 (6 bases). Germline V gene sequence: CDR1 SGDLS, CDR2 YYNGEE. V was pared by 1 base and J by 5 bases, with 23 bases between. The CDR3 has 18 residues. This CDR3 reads CASSVSGDTSGSGDTQYF. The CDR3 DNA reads TGTGCCAGCAGCGTATCTGGGGACACAAGTGGAAGTGGAGATACGCAGTATTTT.

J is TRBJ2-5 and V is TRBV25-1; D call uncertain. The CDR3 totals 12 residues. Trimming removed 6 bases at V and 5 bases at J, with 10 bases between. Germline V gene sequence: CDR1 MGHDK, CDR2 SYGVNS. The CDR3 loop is CASSNPGETQYF. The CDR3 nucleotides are TGTGCCAGCAGCAACCCCGGTGAGACCCAGTACTTC.

CDR3 bases: TGTGCCAGCAGCCCTAGACTAGCGGCAGTAATCTCCGGGGAGCTGTTTTTT. Amino acids: CASSPRLAAVISGELFF. The chain carries TRBV2 and TRBJ2-2, with TRBD2 matching 9 bases. The CDR3 contains 17 residues. The V gene's germline CDR1 is SNHLY and CDR2 FYNNEI. Trimming took 6 bases from V and 6 from J; bases not matched to a gene: 14.

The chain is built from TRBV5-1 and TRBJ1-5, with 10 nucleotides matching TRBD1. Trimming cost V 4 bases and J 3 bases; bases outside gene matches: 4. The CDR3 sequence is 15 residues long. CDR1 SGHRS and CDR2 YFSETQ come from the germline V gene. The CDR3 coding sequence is TGCGCCAGCAGCGGAGGGACAGGGGACAATCAGCCCCAGCATTTT. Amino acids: CASSGGTGDNQPQHF.

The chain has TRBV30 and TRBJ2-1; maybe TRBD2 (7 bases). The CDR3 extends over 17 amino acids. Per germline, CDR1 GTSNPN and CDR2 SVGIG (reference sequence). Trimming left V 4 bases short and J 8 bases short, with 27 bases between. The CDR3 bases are TGTGCCTGGAAAGGGGGGAGGGTTACAAAATCAGTTGATGAGCAGTTCTTC. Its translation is CAWKGGRVTKSVDEQFF.

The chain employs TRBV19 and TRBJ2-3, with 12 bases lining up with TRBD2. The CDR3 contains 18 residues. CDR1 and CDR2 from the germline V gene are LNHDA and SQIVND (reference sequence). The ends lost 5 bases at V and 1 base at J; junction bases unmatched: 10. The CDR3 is CASSALAGGLSGTDTQYF. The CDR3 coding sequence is TGTGCCAGTAGTGCCCTAGCGGGGGGGCTCAGTGGCACAGATACGCAGTATTTT.